This T cell receptor (beta chain) originates from a study of T cell clones after liver transplantation. Across the whole study: A pre-transplant mixed lymphocyte reaction with TCRbeta sequencing defined graft-donor-reactive clones followed in post-transplant blood.

Germline CDR1 reads SQVTM; CDR2 reads ANQGSEA. V gave up 4 bases and J gave up 7 bases, with 7 bases separating them. This CDR3 has 11 amino acids. Comment on this clone: The antigen is unknown.

Study observations and caveats: In most of the 8 subjects, circulating graft-donor-reactive CD4 TCRbeta sequences fell significantly after transplant. Compared with third party-reactive sequences, donor-reactive ones declined more, independent of withdrawal success.

The protocol was immunoSEQ multiplex PCR, while the TCRdb copy is restricted to in-frame clones and leaves out a portion. Among over 45,000 clones, roughly 70% were seen once, and the ten largest hold just under 10%. The sequence was obtained from a human patient who received a liver transplant. The graft donor may have contributed some T cells. This sample comprised CD4+ T cells from blood, obtained roughly 55 months after liver transplant. The chain employs TRBV29-1 and TRBJ1-4; perhaps TRBD1 as D (6 bases). The CDR3 sequence is CSVGTAEKLFF. DNA of the CDR3: TGCAGCGTTGGGACAGCTGAAAAACTGTTTTTT. Using reference TRBV29-1 and TRBJ1-4 for the parts outside the CDR3, the full variable domain is SAVISQKPSRDICQRGTSLTIQCQVDSQVTMMFWYRQQPGQSLTLIATANQGSEATYESGFVIDKFPISRPNLTFSTLTVSNMSPEDSSIYLCSVGTAEKLFFGSGTQLSVL.